This record covers a single T cell receptor (beta chain). Its matching antigen is unknown. Germline V lookup: CDR1 MNHGY, CDR2 SAAAGT. After removal of 10 bases from V and 7 bases from J, the junction contained 17 bases not matched to a gene. The length of the CDR3 is 15 residues. Assay: immunoSEQ multiplex PCR; the TCRdb copy retains only in-frame clones and omits some. The data contain 2,500 to 3,500 clones, 25% to 35% of them singletons. The data belong to a study of T cells in localized non-small cell lung cancer. The study, taken as a whole, reports: Adjacent uninvolved lung tissue had the highest T cell clonality, exceeding tumor.

The clonotype comes from a woman aged 40 to 75 with stage I squamous cell lung carcinoma. This chain links TRBV6-8 with TRBJ2-7, with 9 bases lining up with TRBD1. The sample was lung tumor tissue, taken before any cancer treatment. The CDR3 sequence is CAIRPAGQGGSEQYF. CDR3 DNA: TGTGCCATCAGACCGGCGGGACAGGGTGGGTCTGAGCAGTACTTC.